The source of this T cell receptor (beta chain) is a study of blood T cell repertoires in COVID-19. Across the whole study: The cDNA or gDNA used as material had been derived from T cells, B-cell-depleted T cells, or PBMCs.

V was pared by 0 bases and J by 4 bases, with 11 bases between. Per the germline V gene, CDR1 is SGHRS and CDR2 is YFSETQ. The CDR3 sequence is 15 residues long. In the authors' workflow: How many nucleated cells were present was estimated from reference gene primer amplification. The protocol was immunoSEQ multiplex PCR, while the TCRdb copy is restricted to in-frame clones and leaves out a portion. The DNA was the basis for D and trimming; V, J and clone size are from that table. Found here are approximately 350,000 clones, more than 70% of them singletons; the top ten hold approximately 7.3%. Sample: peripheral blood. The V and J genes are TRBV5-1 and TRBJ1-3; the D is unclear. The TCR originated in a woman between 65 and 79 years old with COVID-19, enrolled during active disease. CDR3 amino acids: CASSLASAAGNTIYF. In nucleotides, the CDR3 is TGCGCCAGCAGCTTGGCCTCAGCGGCAGGAAACACCATATATTTT.